This T cell receptor beta chain was obtained from a study of regulatory dendritic cells for organ transplantation. The CDR3 totals 15 residues. The V gene lost 0 bases and the J gene lost 5 bases, with 11 bases spanning the gap. Germline V gene data show CDR1 as SGHRS and CDR2 as YFSETQ. Sorted subsets were CFSE-labeled and cultured around five days with allogeneic dendritic cells. About this clone: What it binds is unknown.

Clones were read by immunoSEQ multiplex PCR, and TCRdb kept only the in-frame ones, dropping some. The table lists over 10,000 clones, 74% of them singletons. Sequencing was done on a sample of naive CD4+ T cells from blood cultured with regulatory dendritic cells. As for subset: CD45RA+ naive T cells. This rearrangement joins TRBV5-1 to TRBJ2-2; D unclear. This TCR was sampled from a human donor in good health. The CDR3 sequence: CASSLDGQTTGELFF. In nucleotides, the CDR3 is TGCGCCAGCAGCTTGGATGGGCAGACAACCGGGGAGCTGTTTTTT.